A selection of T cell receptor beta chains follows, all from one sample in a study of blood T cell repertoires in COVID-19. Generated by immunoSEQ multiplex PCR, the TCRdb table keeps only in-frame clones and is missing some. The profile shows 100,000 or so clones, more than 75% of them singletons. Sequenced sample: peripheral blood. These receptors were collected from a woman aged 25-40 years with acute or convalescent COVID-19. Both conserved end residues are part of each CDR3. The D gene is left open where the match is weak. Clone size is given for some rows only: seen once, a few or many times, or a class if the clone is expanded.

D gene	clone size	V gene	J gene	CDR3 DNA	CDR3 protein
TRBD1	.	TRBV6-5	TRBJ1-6	TGTGCCAGCAGTTACTCTGGGACAGGGAGTAATTCACCCCTCCACTTT	CASSYSGTGSNSPLHF
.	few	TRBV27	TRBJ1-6	TGTGCCAGCAGTTCGGGGGGTCCCGGTTCACCCCTCCACTTT	CASSSGGPGSPLHF
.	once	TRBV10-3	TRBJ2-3	TGTGCCAACGGAGCTGGAACAGATACGCAGTATTTT	CANGAGTDTQYF
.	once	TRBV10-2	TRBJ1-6	TGCGCCAGCAGTGAGGACGGAGGGGCACCCCTCCACTTT	CASSEDGGAPLHF
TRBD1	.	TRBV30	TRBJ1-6	TGTGCCTGGAGTCATAGGGACAGGGAAAATTCACCCCTCCACTTT	CAWSHRDRENSPLHF
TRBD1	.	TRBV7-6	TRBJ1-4	TGTGCCAGCAGCTTGGGACAGGGGAATGAAAAACTGTTTTTT	CASSLGQGNEKLFF
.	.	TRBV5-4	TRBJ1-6	TGTGCCAGCAGCGAATCCGGGACTGTGAATTCACCCCTCCACTTT	CASSESGTVNSPLHF
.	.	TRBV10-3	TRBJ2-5	TGTGCCATCGGAGACTCCGCCGAGGAGACCCAGTACTTC	CAIGDSAEETQYF
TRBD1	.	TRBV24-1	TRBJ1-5	TGTGCCACCAGTACGGGACAGGGCGTCGTGGGGCCCCAGCATTTT	CATSTGQGVVGPQHF
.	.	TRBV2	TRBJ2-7	TGTGCCAGCAGTGTAGACAGCGCCTACGAGCAGTACTTC	CASSVDSAYEQYF
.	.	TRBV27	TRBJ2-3	TGTGCCAGCAGTTTATCCCCCGGAGGCAAGACAGATACGCAGTATTTT	CASSLSPGGKTDTQYF
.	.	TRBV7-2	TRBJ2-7	TGTGCCAGCAGCCCCCAGGCCAATTCCTACGAGCAGTACTTC	CASSPQANSYEQYF
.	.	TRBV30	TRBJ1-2	TGTGCCTGGAGTGTGGGCCTTCGTTATGGCTACACCTTC	CAWSVGLRYGYTF
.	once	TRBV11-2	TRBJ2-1	TGTGCCAGCAGCCTGCAGGGCGGCGAGCAGTTCTTC	CASSLQGGEQFF
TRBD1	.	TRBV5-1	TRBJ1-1	TGCGCCAGCAGCCCTACCACAGGGGGCCCTGAAGCTTTCTTT	CASSPTTGGPEAFF
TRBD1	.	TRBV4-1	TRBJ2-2	TGCGCCAGCAGCCCTTGGACAGGGAACGCCACCGGGGAGCTGTTTTTT	CASSPWTGNATGELFF
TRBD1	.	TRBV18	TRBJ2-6	TGTGCCAGCTCAACTCAGGGACAGCTAGGGGCCAACGTCCTGACTTTC	CASSTQGQLGANVLTF